This passage covers 19 T cell receptor beta chains from one sample sequenced in a study of cytomegalovirus exposure and HLA in healthy donors. PCR was performed using 60 Vbeta and 13 Jbeta primers. Clones were read by immunoSEQ multiplex PCR, and TCRdb kept only the in-frame ones, dropping some. The sample carries about 50,000 clones, about four fifths recorded once. The sample comprised PBMCs. The receptors come from a boy aged 5 to 17 in good health and CMV-seropositive.

The rearrangement links TRBV9 to TRBJ2-7; the D gene is possibly TRBD2 (6 bases). This CDR3 region has 14 residues. Germline V lookup: CDR1 SGDLS, CDR2 YYNGEE. The ends were cut back, 0 bases at V and 5 bases at J, with 12 bases in the middle. CDR3 DNA sequence: TGTGCCAGCAGCGTAGGGGAGGAGATCCACGAGCAGTACTTC. Protein: CASSVGEEIHEQYF.

V and J are TRBV7-9 and TRBJ2-3; perhaps TRBD2 as D (6 bases). This CDR3 region has 18 residues. V was trimmed by 7 bases and J by 2 bases, leaving 25 bases between them. Per the germline V gene, CDR1 is SEHNR and CDR2 is FQNEAQ (reference sequence). The CDR3 reads CASTDEGITGVDTDTQYF. CDR3 DNA: TGTGCCAGCACCGATGAGGGGATAACGGGAGTGGACACAGATACGCAGTATTTT.

The chain links TRBV9 to TRBJ2-7; a weak D match, TRBD2 (6 bases). Looked up from germline, CDR1 is SGDLS and CDR2 is YYNGEE. V shed 7 bases and J shed 5 bases, with 16 bases lying between them. CDR3 length: 13 residues. The CDR3 reads CASRRPEGNEQYF. In nucleotides, the CDR3 is TGTGCCAGCCGAAGGCCGGAGGGTAACGAGCAGTACTTC.

This rearrangement joins TRBV6-1 to TRBJ2-4; D remains ambiguous. CDR1 and CDR2 from the germline V gene are MNHNS and SASEGT. The CDR3 totals 11 residues. Trimming removed 11 bases at V and 8 bases at J, with 13 bases between. CDR3 sequence: CASQQYDIQYF. CDR3 DNA sequence: TGTGCCTCACAGCAGTATGACATTCAGTACTTC.

J is TRBJ1-1 and V is TRBV4-1; 8 bases are a match to TRBD1. Germline assignment: CDR1 MGHRA and CDR2 YSYEKL. The CDR3 covers 14 residues. V trimming: 6 bases; J trimming: 4 bases; junction bases outside the gene matches: 7. The CDR3 sequence: CASSPGGAGTEAFF. The CDR3 DNA sequence: TGCGCCAGCAGTCCAGGGGGCGCGGGCACTGAAGCTTTCTTT.

This chain uses TRBV19 with TRBJ2-7; D unclear. The germline gives CDR1 LNHDA, CDR2 SQIVND (reference sequence). V gave up 6 bases and J gave up 2 bases, with 11 bases separating them. The CDR3 covers 13 residues. The CDR3, as DNA: TGTGCCAGTAGAAATCTCGACACCTACGAGCAGTACTTC. Translating gives CASRNLDTYEQYF.

The genes are TRBV7-8 and TRBJ2-2; the D gene is possibly TRBD2 (5 bases). CDR1 and CDR2 from the germline V gene are SGHVS and FQNEAQ. The V and J ends lost 2 bases and 0 bases respectively, with 13 bases between them. This CDR3 region has 17 residues. CDR3 in amino acids: CASSLKRHTTNTGELFF. CDR3 DNA sequence: TGTGCCAGCAGCTTAAAGCGGCACACCACGAACACCGGGGAGCTGTTTTTT.

The V call is TRBV6-6, the J call TRBJ1-2; D unclear. Trimming shortened V by 0 bases and J by 6 bases, and 11 bases separated the two germline ends. This CDR3 is 14 amino acids long. Germline CDR1 is MNHNY and CDR2 is SVGAGI (reference sequence). The chain's CDR3 is CASSYSEGVNGYTF. The CDR3 DNA is TGTGCCAGCAGTTACTCGGAGGGTGTTAATGGCTACACCTTC.

The rearrangement uses TRBV7-3 and TRBJ2-5; D is ambiguous. This CDR3 is built from 13 residues. V was cut by 1 base and J by 5 bases, with 8 bases left in between. CDR1 and CDR2 (germline): SGHTA, FQGTGA. This CDR3 reads CASSLMSQETQYF. CDR3 bases: TGTGCCAGCAGCTTAATGTCCCAGGAGACCCAGTACTTC. Together with reference TRBV7-3 and TRBJ2-5, the CDR3 gives the full variable domain: GAGVSQTPSNKVTEKGKYVELRCDPISGHTALYWYRQSLGQGPEFLIYFQGTGAADDSGLPNDRFFAVRPEGSVSTLKIQRTERGDSAVYLCASSLMSQETQYFGPGTRLLVL.

The DNA for the CDR3 is TGTGCCAGCAGCCCTGGAGGGATACAGCCCCAGCATTTT. Its translation is CASSPGGIQPQHF. This chain links TRBV6-5 with TRBJ1-5; D is undetermined. The CDR3 consists of 13 residues. Trimming pared 6 bases from V and 7 bases from J, leaving 13 bases between. CDR1 is MNHEY and CDR2 is SVGAGI in the germline V gene.

This clone was seen only a few times. The chain employs TRBV11-1 and TRBJ2-3, with D maybe TRBD1 (5 bases). From germline, CDR1 is SGHAT and CDR2 FQDESV (reference sequence). Trimming left V 7 bases short and J 4 bases short, with 12 bases between. This CDR3 is 13 amino acids long. CDR3 amino acids: CASTTGRSDTQYF. CDR3 nucleotide sequence: TGTGCCAGCACCACAGGACGATCAGATACGCAGTATTTT.

The chain recombines TRBV6-1 with TRBJ2-7; no clear D gene. Germline CDR1 MNHNS, CDR2 SASEGT. The CDR3 consists of 15 residues. V lost 1 base and J 3 bases, leaving 13 bases between the germline ends. The CDR3 here is CASSEVSSPVYEQYF. CDR3 nucleotides: TGTGCCAGCAGTGAAGTGAGCTCACCGGTCTACGAGCAGTACTTC.

The chain links TRBV27 to TRBJ1-4, with a weak D call TRBD1 (5 bases). CDR3 length: 15 residues. In germline, CDR1 is MNHEY, CDR2 SMNVEV (reference sequence). The V end was cut by 6 bases, the J end by 5 bases, with 16 bases between. CDR3 in amino acids: CASRAGTVGNEKLFF. In DNA form, the CDR3 reads TGTGCCAGCAGAGCGGGGACGGTGGGGAATGAAAAACTGTTTTTT.

The chain links TRBV7-8 to TRBJ1-1; no clear D. Germline CDR1 is SGHVS and CDR2 is FQNEAQ. CDR3 length: 16 amino acids. V lost 3 bases, J lost 1 base, and 15 bases lay in between. The CDR3 region is CASSFRNGAENTEAFF. CDR3 nucleotide sequence: TGTGCCAGCAGCTTCAGGAACGGAGCGGAGAACACTGAAGCTTTCTTT.

The chain is built from TRBV14 and TRBJ1-6, with 8 bases matching TRBD1. The CDR3 is 15 amino acids. V trimming: 3 bases; J trimming: 7 bases; junction bases outside the gene matches: 5. CDR1 is SGHDN and CDR2 is FVKESK in the germline V gene. The CDR3 loop is CASSQDRVGNSPLHF. CDR3 nucleotides: TGTGCCAGCAGCCAGGACAGGGTGGGGAATTCACCCCTCCACTTT.

This clone has a single count. The rearrangement links TRBV10-2 to TRBJ2-3; perhaps TRBD2 as D (6 bases). V lost 9 bases and J lost 4, with 11 bases in between. Germline CDR1 and CDR2: WSHSY and SAAADI. The CDR3 length is 12 residues. Here the CDR3 reads CASTASADTQYF. The CDR3 region has the DNA TGCGCCAGTACCGCTAGCGCAGATACGCAGTATTTT.

The CDR3 sequence: CASSEAQGGGTETQYF. CDR3 DNA: TGTGCCAGCAGTGAAGCGCAAGGGGGCGGGACGGAGACCCAGTACTTC. This rearrangement joins TRBV6-1 to TRBJ2-5; the D gene is possibly TRBD1 (7 bases). The CDR3 sequence is 16 residues long. CDR1 is MNHNS, CDR2 SASEGT, per germline. V dropped 0 bases and J dropped 5 bases, with 16 bases sitting between them.

The CDR3 DNA follows: TGTGCCAGCAGCTTAGTGAGGATGGAGAGGACTGCCTACGAGCAGTACTTC. Its translation is CASSLVRMERTAYEQYF. V is TRBV7-9 and J is TRBJ2-7; D may be TRBD2 (5 bases). The CDR3 loop spans 17 amino acids. Germline V lookup: CDR1 SEHNR, CDR2 FQNEAQ (reference sequence). V was clipped by 1 base and J by 2 bases, with 18 bases between them.

The CDR3 is CASSQAVGTPSRSEQFF. The CDR3 DNA reads TGCGCCAGCAGCCAGGCGGTCGGGACTCCCAGCCGTAGTGAGCAGTTCTTC. The V gene is TRBV4-1, the J gene TRBJ2-1; TRBD2 might be the D (6 bases). Germline lookup yields CDR1 MGHRA and CDR2 YSYEKL. V was shortened by 3 bases and J by 9 bases, with 24 bases between the two germline ends. The CDR3 sequence is 17 residues long.